Shown below are 30 T cell receptor beta chains from a single sample sequenced in a study of blood T cell repertoires in COVID-19. Some clones are missing from TCRdb's copy, which holds only in-frame ones; the method was immunoSEQ multiplex PCR. The sample includes 190,000 or so clones, around 84% of them seen just once. Material for sequencing was peripheral blood. Receptors originate from a man aged 35 to 55 with active or convalescent COVID-19.

The J gene is TRBJ2-7, the V gene TRBV5-1; 10 nucleotides match TRBD1. Losses at the gene ends were 4 bases for V and 3 bases for J; bases not matched to a gene: 10. From germline, CDR1 is SGHRS and CDR2 YFSETQ. CDR3 length equals 16 residues. The CDR3 coding sequence is TGCGCCAGCAGCACTACTAGACAGGGGGCTGTCTACGAGCAGTACTTC. Translation: CASSTTRQGAVYEQYF.

The DNA for the CDR3 is TGTGCCAGCAGCAGACAGGGATTCGCTGAAGCTTTCTTT. Its translation: CASSRQGFAEAFF. The chain is built from TRBV12-3 or TRBV12-4 and TRBJ1-1; 7 bases agree with TRBD1. The V segment lost 6 bases and the J segment 6 bases; nucleotides outside the gene matches: 7. The CDR3 consists of 13 residues.

The chain carries TRBV27 and TRBJ1-2, with D unclear. Germline CDR1 reads MNHEY; CDR2 reads SMNVEV (reference sequence). This CDR3 has 13 amino acids. The V end was cut by 5 bases, the J end by 7 bases, with 14 bases between. CDR3 in amino acids: CASSSSGWSGYTF. The DNA for the CDR3 is TGTGCCAGCAGTAGTAGCGGCTGGAGTGGCTACACCTTC.

This clone was counted a few times. The chain recombines TRBV27 with TRBJ1-4; D perhaps matches TRBD1 (6 bases). CDR1 is MNHEY, CDR2 SMNVEV, per germline (reference sequence). Trimming removed 0 bases from V and 3 bases from J, with 8 bases in between. The CDR3 is made up of 15 amino acids. This CDR3 reads CASSLSRGSNEKLFF. The DNA of the CDR3 is TGTGCCAGCAGTTTATCGAGGGGGTCTAATGAAAAACTGTTTTTT.

V is TRBV30 and J is TRBJ2-7; TRBD2 matches 7 bases. V trimming: 1 base; J trimming: 2 bases; junction bases outside the gene matches: 5. Germline loops: CDR1 GTSNPN, CDR2 SVGIG (reference sequence). This CDR3 spans 14 amino acids. CDR3 sequence reads: CAWSAGLPTYEQYF. Here the CDR3 DNA reads TGTGCCTGGAGTGCGGGACTACCCACCTACGAGCAGTACTTC.

This chain links TRBV28 with TRBJ1-1; the match to TRBD1 covers 7 bases. The germline CDR1 and CDR2 sequences are MDHEN and SYDVKM. J gave up 6 bases and V 6 bases, and 10 bases lay outside the gene matches. This CDR3 is built from 14 residues. The CDR3 protein is CASSLDAGTAEAFF. For the CDR3, the DNA is TGTGCCAGCAGCCTTGACGCGGGGACAGCTGAAGCTTTCTTT.

This chain uses TRBV5-1 with TRBJ2-2; 8 bases match TRBD1. With 6 bases clipped from V and 8 bases from J, the junction kept 9 bases outside the gene matches. Per the germline V gene, CDR1 is SGHRS and CDR2 is YFSETQ. The CDR3 loop spans 14 amino acids. The CDR3 DNA reads TGCGCCAGCACCCCGGACAGGGAAGATGGGGAGCTGTTTTTT. Amino acids: CASTPDREDGELFF.

The gene calls are TRBV12-3 or TRBV12-4 and TRBJ2-5; tentatively, D is TRBD1 (5 bases). The CDR3 has 13 amino acids. Trimming removed 1 base from V and 5 bases from J, with 8 bases in between. DNA for the CDR3: TGTGCCAGCAGTTTAGGGGCAGGGGAGACCCAGTACTTC. It codes for CASSLGAGETQYF.

The CDR3 nucleotides read TGTGCCAGCAGCCAAGACGGGAGGACCACGGGGTCACCCCTCCACTTT. Its protein is CASSQDGRTTGSPLHF. The genes are TRBV14 and TRBJ1-6; the D is unclear. V shed 0 bases and J shed 10 bases, with 16 bases lying between them. CDR1 is SGHDN and CDR2 is FVKESK in the germline V gene. The CDR3 is 16 residues long.

The chain is built from TRBV30 and TRBJ1-5; 10 nucleotides align to TRBD1. Germline V lookup: CDR1 GTSNPN, CDR2 SVGIG (reference sequence). The CDR3 is made up of 13 amino acids. The ends lost 6 bases at V and 5 bases at J; junction bases unmatched: 4. CDR3 protein: CACRQGAHQPQHF. In nucleotides, the CDR3 is TGTGCCTGCAGACAGGGGGCCCATCAGCCCCAGCATTTT.

The count of this clone is one. This chain uses TRBV5-1 with TRBJ1-5; D unclear. Trimming left V 4 bases short and J 0 bases short, with 8 bases between. Per the germline V gene, CDR1 is SGHRS and CDR2 is YFSETQ. The CDR3 contains 14 residues. As DNA, the CDR3 is TGCGCCAGCAGCCCCGGTGATAGCAATCAGCCCCAGCATTTT. Amino acid sequence: CASSPGDSNQPQHF.

The chain links TRBV2 to TRBJ1-5; D possibly corresponds to TRBD1 (5 bases). CDR3 length: 15 residues. Deletions cut 6 bases from V and 1 base from J, with 13 bases between. In germline, CDR1 is SNHLY, CDR2 FYNNEI. The CDR3 DNA reads as TGTGCCAGCAGCATCACGGGGGTCAGCAATCAGCCCCAGCATTTT. The encoded protein is CASSITGVSNQPQHF.

The V call is TRBV28, the J call TRBJ1-3; no firm D call. Germline CDR1 reads MDHEN; CDR2 reads SYDVKM. The CDR3 has 14 residues. The ends were cut back, 5 bases at V and 9 bases at J, with 17 bases in the middle. The CDR3, as DNA: TGTGCCAGCAGTCCGCCTCCCCATGCGGGCACCATATATTTT. This codes for CASSPPPHAGTIYF.

The V and J genes are TRBV19 and TRBJ1-6, with a tentative D call TRBD1 (5 bases). The CDR3 consists of 13 residues. With 10 bases removed from V and 10 bases from J, the gap between germline ends came to 17 bases. Looked up from germline, CDR1 is LNHDA and CDR2 is SQIVND (reference sequence). The CDR3 nucleotides read TGTGCCACCAATGGTCAGGGTCACTCACCCCTCCACTTT. Its protein is CATNGQGHSPLHF.

V gene TRBV29-1 combines with J gene TRBJ1-5; TRBD1 aligns across 7 bases. This CDR3 spans 13 amino acids. The V gene end was trimmed by 6 bases and the J gene end by 5 bases; junction bases not matched to a gene: 7. CDR1 SQVTM and CDR2 ANQGSEA come from the germline V gene. This chain's CDR3 is CSVTTGVDQPQHF. CDR3 nucleotides: TGCAGCGTGACTACAGGGGTAGATCAGCCCCAGCATTTT. Filled out from reference TRBV29-1 and TRBJ1-5, the complete variable domain reads SAVISQKPSRDICQRGTSLTIQCQVDSQVTMMFWYRQQPGQSLTLIATANQGSEATYESGFVIDKFPISRPNLTFSTLTVSNMSPEDSSIYLCSVTTGVDQPQHFGDGTRLSIL.

The chain employs TRBV4-2 and TRBJ2-5, with TRBD2 identical over 9 bases. This CDR3 has 17 residues. V lost 0 bases to trimming and J lost 0 bases; unmatched junction nucleotides: 5. In germline, CDR1 is LGHNA, CDR2 YNFKEQ. The CDR3 bases are TGTGCCAGCAGCCAAGATATCCTAGCGGGGTACCAAGAGACCCAGTACTTC. It is translated as CASSQDILAGYQETQYF.

The chain joins TRBV19 to TRBJ2-2; tentative D call: TRBD2 (7 bases). CDR3 length: 17 residues. Per germline, CDR1 LNHDA and CDR2 SQIVND (reference sequence). With 0 bases removed from V and 3 bases from J, the gap between germline ends came to 14 bases. CDR3 bases: TGTGCCAGTAGTATAGAATCGGGGGGCACGGACACCGGGGAGCTGTTTTTT. Protein product: CASSIESGGTDTGELFF.

The chain uses TRBV5-4 and TRBJ1-2, with a weak D call TRBD1 (5 bases). V was shortened by 10 bases and J by 1 base, with 17 bases between the two germline ends. Germline CDR1 is SGHNT and CDR2 is YYREEE (reference sequence). This CDR3 region has 14 residues. The chain's CDR3 is CAWLRTGGNYGYTF. CDR3 DNA sequence: TGTGCCTGGCTACGCACAGGCGGTAACTATGGCTACACCTTC.

The chain combines TRBV7-9 with TRBJ1-6; 8 bases agree with TRBD1. Germline V gives CDR1 SEHNR, CDR2 FQNEAQ (reference sequence). With V trimmed by 5 bases and J by 8 bases, 5 bases remained unmatched. The CDR3 length is 14 residues. The DNA for the CDR3 is TGTGCCAGCAGCGCTGACAGGGGATATTCACCCCTCCACTTT. This codes for CASSADRGYSPLHF.

There are a few counts of this clone. J is TRBJ1-2 and V is TRBV5-1; TRBD1 is a possible D gene (6 bases). V lost 7 bases and J lost 4, with 14 bases in between. The CDR3 has 13 residues. Germline loops: CDR1 SGHRS, CDR2 YFSETQ. The CDR3 loop is CASDTGWGYGYTF. In DNA, the CDR3 is TGCGCCAGCGATACAGGGTGGGGCTATGGCTACACCTTC.

The chain joins TRBV18 to TRBJ2-1; 9 nucleotides line up with TRBD2. This CDR3 has 16 amino acids. The germline V gene encodes CDR1 KGHSH and CDR2 LQKENI. V gave up 4 bases and J gave up 7 bases; unmatched junction bases: 11. For the CDR3, the DNA is TGTGCCAGCTCACTATCCGGGACTAGCATGAGGAATGAGCAGTTCTTC. This encodes CASSLSGTSMRNEQFF.

CDR3 loop: CASSYGLAEETQYF. The CDR3 DNA sequence: TGTGCCAGCAGCTACGGACTAGCCGAGGAGACCCAGTACTTC. This rearrangement joins TRBV7-2 to TRBJ2-5; 8 bases align to TRBD2. CDR3 length: 14 amino acids. Trimming removed 4 bases from V and 5 bases from J; junction bases left unmatched: 6. Germline loops: CDR1 SGHTA, CDR2 FQGNSA.

The rearrangement uses TRBV6-5 and TRBJ1-2; 9 bases fit TRBD1. Germline V CDR1 and CDR2: MNHEY, SVGAGI. V gave up 2 bases and J gave up 7 bases; unmatched junction bases: 5. The CDR3 is 14 amino acids. The CDR3 here is CASSYGDRVSGYTF. CDR3 bases: TGTGCCAGCAGTTACGGGGACAGGGTGTCTGGCTACACCTTC.

The chain has TRBV12-3 or TRBV12-4 and TRBJ2-2; tentative D call: TRBD1 (5 bases). V lost 5 bases and J lost 10, with 14 bases in between. This CDR3 has 13 residues. This CDR3 is CASSLVQGEELFF. The CDR3 coding sequence is TGTGCCAGCAGTCTAGTGCAGGGCGAGGAGCTGTTTTTT.

In its sample, this clone was seen once. The genes are TRBV30 and TRBJ1-4; TRBD1 aligns across 7 bases. Germline assignment: CDR1 GTSNPN and CDR2 SVGIG (reference sequence). The trim removed 1 base at V and 8 bases at J, leaving 7 bases unmatched. There are 14 residues in the CDR3. The CDR3, as DNA: TGTGCCTGGAGTGCATACAGGGGATTGGAAAAACTGTTTTTT. Translation gives CAWSAYRGLEKLFF. The full variable domain, rest sourced from reference TRBV30 and TRBJ1-4, is SQTIHQWPATLVQPVGSPLSLECTVEGTSNPNLYWYRQAAGRGLQLLFYSVGIGQISSEVPQNLSASRPQDRQFILSSKKLLLSDSGFYLCAWSAYRGLEKLFFGSGTQLSVL.

The chain has TRBV19 and TRBJ1-5; D possibly corresponds to TRBD1 (5 bases). The CDR3 is 14 residues long. V lost 5 bases, J lost 2 bases, and 10 bases lay in between. The germline V gene has CDR1 LNHDA and CDR2 SQIVND (reference sequence). CDR3: CASSPRVGNQPQHF. The CDR3 DNA reads as TGTGCCAGTAGTCCCAGGGTTGGCAATCAGCCCCAGCATTTT.

The genes are TRBV5-1 and TRBJ2-7, with a tentative D call TRBD1 (5 bases). Germline V gene sequence: CDR1 SGHRS, CDR2 YFSETQ. The CDR3 consists of 15 residues. V was cut by 4 bases and J by 4 bases, with 18 bases left in between. The CDR3 nucleotides are TGCGCCAGCAGCAGGCAGGGTAAGAAGGTGTACGAGCAGTACTTC. Translating gives CASSRQGKKVYEQYF. Filled out from reference TRBV5-1 and TRBJ2-7, the complete variable domain reads KAGVTQTPRYLIKTRGQQVTLSCSPISGHRSVSWYQQTPGQGLQFLFEYFSETQRNKGNFPGRFSGRQFSNSRSEMNVSTLELGDSALYLCASSRQGKKVYEQYFGPGTRLTVT.

The DNA for the CDR3 is TGTGCCAGCAGTTACAGCGCGTTCTCTAGCAATCAGCCCCAGCATTTT. Its translation is CASSYSAFSSNQPQHF. The chain carries TRBV6-5 and TRBJ1-5; no firm D call. V was clipped by 2 bases and J by 0 bases, with 11 bases between them. Germline CDR1 and CDR2: MNHEY and SVGAGI. This CDR3 is built from 16 residues.

In this sample, this clone turned up a few times. CDR3 DNA sequence: TGTGCCAGCAGCGAATCAGATTACGCTGGAAACACCATATATTTT. Translated, it gives CASSESDYAGNTIYF. This chain joins TRBV3-1 (or the pseudogene TRBV3-2) and TRBJ1-3; D gene unclear. This CDR3 is 15 amino acids long. Trimming took off 5 bases at V and 2 bases at J, with 13 bases between the two ends. Per germline, CDR1 LGHDT and CDR2 YNNKEL (reference sequence).

The chain recombines TRBV20-1 with TRBJ1-5, with D possibly TRBD1 on 6 matching bases. The V end lost 3 bases, the J end lost 7 bases, and 13 bases lay between the germline ends. CDR3 length: 13 amino acids. Germline V gene sequence: CDR1 DFQATT, CDR2 SNEGSKA (reference sequence). DNA for the CDR3: TGCAGTGCTAGTGGGGGCCGAGAACAGCCCCAGCATTTT. It yields the protein CSASGGREQPQHF.